Here is one TCR beta chain with its context. This record belongs to a study of blood T cell repertoires in COVID-19. About the study: Sites across the United States, Italy and Spain contributed samples from acute and convalescent COVID-19.

Trimming cost V 3 bases and J 0 bases; bases outside gene matches: 8. CDR1 and CDR2 (germline): KGHSH, LQKENI. This CDR3 has 17 amino acids. Authors' methods: It was from reference gene primer amplification that nucleated cell counts were estimated. Libraries were prepared by immunoSEQ multiplex PCR; TCRdb keeps only in-frame clonotypes and omits some of them. The V and J calls and the clone size are those of that table, but D and trimming were determined from the DNA. The sample gives hundreds of thousands of clones, about 85% of which show up once; 3% to 3.5% is in the top ten. The source material was peripheral blood. This sequence joins TRBV18 and TRBJ1-3; 7 bases match TRBD1. This receptor was taken from a man between 18 and 35 years old with active or convalescent COVID-19. CDR3 sequence: CASSPTSGGTSGNTIYF. The CDR3 DNA follows: TGTGCCAGCTCACCCACCTCAGGGGGGACCTCTGGAAACACCATATATTTT.